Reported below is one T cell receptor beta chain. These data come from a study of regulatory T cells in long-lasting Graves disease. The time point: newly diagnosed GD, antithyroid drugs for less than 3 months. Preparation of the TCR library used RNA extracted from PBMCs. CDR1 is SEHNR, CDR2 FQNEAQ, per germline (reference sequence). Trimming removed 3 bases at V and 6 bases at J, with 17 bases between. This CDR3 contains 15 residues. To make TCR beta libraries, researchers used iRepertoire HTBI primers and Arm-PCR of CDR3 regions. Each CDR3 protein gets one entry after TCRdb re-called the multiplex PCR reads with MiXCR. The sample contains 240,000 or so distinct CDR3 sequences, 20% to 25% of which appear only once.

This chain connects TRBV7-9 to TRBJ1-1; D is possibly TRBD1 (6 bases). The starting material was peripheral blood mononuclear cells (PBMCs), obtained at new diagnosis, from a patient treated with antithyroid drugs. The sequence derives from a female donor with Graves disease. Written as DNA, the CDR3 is TGTGCCAGCAGCTTTTCAGGGGAAGTATTGCCTGAAGCTTTCTTT. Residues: CASSFSGEVLPEAFF.